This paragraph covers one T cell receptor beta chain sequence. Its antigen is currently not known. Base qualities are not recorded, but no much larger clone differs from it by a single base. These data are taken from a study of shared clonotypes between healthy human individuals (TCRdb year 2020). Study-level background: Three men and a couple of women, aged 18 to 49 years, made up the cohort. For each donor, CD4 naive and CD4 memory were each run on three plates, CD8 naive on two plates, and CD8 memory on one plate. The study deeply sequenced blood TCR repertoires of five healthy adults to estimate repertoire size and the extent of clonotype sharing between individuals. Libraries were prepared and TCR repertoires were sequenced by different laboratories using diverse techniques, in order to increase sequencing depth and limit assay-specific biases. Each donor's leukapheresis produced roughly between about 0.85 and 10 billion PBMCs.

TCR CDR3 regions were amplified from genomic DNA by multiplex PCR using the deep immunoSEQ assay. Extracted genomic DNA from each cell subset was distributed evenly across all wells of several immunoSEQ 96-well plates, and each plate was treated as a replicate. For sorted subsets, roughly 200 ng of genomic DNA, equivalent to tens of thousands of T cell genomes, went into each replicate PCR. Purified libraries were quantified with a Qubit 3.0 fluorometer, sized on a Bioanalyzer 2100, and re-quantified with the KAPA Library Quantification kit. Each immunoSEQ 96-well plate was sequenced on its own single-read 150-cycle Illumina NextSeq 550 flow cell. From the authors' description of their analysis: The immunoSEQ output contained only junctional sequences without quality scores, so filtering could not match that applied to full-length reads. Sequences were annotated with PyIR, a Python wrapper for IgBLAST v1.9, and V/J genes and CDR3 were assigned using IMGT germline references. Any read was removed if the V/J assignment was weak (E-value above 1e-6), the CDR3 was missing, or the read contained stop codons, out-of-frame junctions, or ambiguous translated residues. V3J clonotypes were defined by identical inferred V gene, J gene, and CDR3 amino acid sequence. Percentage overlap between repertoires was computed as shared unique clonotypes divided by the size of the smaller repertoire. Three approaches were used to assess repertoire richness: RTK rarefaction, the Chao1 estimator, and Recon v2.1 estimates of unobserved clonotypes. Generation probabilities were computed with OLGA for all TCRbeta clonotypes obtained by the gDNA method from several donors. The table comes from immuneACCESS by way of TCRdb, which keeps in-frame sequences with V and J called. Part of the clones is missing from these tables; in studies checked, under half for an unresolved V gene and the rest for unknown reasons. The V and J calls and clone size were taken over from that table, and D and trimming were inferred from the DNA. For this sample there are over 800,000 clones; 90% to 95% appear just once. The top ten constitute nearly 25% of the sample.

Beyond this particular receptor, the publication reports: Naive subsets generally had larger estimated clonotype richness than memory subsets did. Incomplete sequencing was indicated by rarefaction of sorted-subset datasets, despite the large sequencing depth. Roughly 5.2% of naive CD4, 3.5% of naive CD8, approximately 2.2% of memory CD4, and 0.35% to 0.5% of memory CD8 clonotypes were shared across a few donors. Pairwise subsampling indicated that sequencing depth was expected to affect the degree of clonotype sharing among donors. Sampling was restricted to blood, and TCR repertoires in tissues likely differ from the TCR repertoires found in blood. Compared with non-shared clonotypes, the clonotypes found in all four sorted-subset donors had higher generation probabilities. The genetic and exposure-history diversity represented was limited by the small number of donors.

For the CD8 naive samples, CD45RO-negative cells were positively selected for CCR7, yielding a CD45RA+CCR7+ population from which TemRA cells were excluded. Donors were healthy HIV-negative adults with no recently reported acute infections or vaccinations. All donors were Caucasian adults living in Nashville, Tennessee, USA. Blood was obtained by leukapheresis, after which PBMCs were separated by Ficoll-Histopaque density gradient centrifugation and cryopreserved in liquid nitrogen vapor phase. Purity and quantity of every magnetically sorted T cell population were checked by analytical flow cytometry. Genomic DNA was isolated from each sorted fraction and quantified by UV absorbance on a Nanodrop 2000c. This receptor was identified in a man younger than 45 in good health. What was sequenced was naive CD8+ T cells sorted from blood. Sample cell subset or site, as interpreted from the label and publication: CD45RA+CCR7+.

The CDR3 sequence is CASSDTTMDSYEQYF. The nucleotide sequence is given as TGCGCCAGCAGTGATACGACTATGGACTCCTACGAGCAGTACTTC. The sequence is built from TRBV10-1 and TRBJ2-7, and the D gene may be TRBD2, 5 bases matching. The CDR3 covers 15 residues, taking in both the cysteine and the phenylalanine. Left in the record is the CDR3 DNA by itself, 45 bases read in frame from the first base. Trimming at the junction amounts to 3 bases on V and 0 bases on J, and the germline ends lie 12 bases apart. CDR1 and CDR2 are read off the germline V gene (reference sequence) as WNHNN and SYGVQD.